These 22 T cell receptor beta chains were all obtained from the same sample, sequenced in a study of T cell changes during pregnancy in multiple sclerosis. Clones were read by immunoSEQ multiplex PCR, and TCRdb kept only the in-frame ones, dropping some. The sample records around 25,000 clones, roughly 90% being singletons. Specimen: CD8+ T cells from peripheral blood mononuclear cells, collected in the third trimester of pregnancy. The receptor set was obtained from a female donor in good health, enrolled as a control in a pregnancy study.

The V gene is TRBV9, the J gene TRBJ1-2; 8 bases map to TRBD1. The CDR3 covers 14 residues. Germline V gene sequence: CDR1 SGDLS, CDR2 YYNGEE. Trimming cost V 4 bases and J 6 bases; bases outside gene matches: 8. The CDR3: CASSPPRGRDGYTF. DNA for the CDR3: TGTGCCAGCAGCCCGCCCAGGGGGCGAGATGGCTACACCTTC.

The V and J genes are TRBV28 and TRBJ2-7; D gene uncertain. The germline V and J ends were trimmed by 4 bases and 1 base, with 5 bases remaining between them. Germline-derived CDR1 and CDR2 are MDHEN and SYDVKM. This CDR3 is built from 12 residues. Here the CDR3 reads CASSYKSYEQYF. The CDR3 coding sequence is TGTGCCAGCAGTTACAAGTCCTACGAGCAGTACTTC.

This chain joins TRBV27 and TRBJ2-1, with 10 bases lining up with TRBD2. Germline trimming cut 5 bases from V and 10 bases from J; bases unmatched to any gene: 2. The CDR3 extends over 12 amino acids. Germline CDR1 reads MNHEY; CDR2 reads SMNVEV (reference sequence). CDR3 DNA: TGTGCCAGCAGTGTACTAGCGGGAGAGCAGTTCTTC. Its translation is CASSVLAGEQFF.

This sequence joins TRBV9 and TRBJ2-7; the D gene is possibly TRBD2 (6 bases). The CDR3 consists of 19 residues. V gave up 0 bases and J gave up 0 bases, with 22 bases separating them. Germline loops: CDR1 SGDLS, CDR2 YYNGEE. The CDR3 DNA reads TGTGCCAGCAGCGTAGGGTTTTCGGGGGTGTGGGGTCTCTCCTACGAGCAGTACTTC. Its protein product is CASSVGFSGVWGLSYEQYF.

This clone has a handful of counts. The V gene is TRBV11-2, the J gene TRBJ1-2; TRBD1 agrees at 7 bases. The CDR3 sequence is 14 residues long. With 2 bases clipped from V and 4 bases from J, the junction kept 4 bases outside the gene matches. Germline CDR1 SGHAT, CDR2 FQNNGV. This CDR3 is CASSLTGDGYGYTF. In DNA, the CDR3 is TGTGCCAGCAGCTTAACAGGGGATGGCTATGGCTACACCTTC.

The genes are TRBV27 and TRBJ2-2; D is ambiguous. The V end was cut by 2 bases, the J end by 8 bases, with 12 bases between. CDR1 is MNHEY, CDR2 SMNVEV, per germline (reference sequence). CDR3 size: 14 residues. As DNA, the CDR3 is TGTGCCAGCAGTTTAACGCCAGACATAGGGGAGCTGTTTTTT. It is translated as CASSLTPDIGELFF.

The DNA of the CDR3 is TGTGCCAGCAGCGCAGGGACAGGGGGCGATGGCTACACCTTC. Translated, it gives CASSAGTGGDGYTF. V usage is TRBV11-2 and J usage is TRBJ1-2, with TRBD1 matching 12 bases. The germline V gene has CDR1 SGHAT and CDR2 FQNNGV. This CDR3 region has 14 residues. The V and J ends lost 5 bases and 6 bases, in that order; junction bases with no gene match: 4.

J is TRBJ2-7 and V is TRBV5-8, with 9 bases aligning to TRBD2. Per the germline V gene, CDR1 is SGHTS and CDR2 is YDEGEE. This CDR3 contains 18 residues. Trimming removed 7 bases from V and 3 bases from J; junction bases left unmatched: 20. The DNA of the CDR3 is TGTGCCAGCCGACCTGGGGTAGCGGGAGTCCCAGGAGACTACGAGCAGTACTTC. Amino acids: CASRPGVAGVPGDYEQYF.

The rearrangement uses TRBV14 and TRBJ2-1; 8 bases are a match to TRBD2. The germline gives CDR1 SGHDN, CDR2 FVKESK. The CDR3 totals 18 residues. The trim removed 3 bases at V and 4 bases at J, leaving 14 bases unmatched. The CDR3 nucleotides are TGTGCCAGCAGCCATAAGGGGGAGAGCGGGGGAAGGTACAATGAGCAGTTCTTC. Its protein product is CASSHKGESGGRYNEQFF.

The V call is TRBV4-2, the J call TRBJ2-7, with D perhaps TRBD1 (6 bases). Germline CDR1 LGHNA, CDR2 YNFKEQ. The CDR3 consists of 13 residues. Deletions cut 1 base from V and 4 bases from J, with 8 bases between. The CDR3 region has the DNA TGTGCCAGCAGCCAAGGGGGGCGGTACGAGCAGTACTTC. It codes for CASSQGGRYEQYF.

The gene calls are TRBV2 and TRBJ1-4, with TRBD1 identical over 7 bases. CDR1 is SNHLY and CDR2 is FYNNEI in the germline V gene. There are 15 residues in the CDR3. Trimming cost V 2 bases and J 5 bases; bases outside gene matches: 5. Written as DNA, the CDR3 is TGTGCCAGCAGTGAATGGGACAGAGACAATGAAAAACTGTTTTTT. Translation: CASSEWDRDNEKLFF.

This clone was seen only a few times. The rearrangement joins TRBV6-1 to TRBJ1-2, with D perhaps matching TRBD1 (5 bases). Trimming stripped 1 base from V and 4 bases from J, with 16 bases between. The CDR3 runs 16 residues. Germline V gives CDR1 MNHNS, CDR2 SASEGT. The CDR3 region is CASSEVAGTLPYGYTF. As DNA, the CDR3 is TGTGCCAGCAGTGAAGTTGCGGGGACGCTCCCCTATGGCTACACCTTC.

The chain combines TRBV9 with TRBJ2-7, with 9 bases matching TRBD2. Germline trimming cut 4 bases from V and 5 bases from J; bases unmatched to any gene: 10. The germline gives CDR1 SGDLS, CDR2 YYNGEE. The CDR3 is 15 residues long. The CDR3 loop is CASSPHEQREDEQYF. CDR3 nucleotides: TGTGCCAGCAGCCCCCATGAGCAGCGGGAGGACGAGCAGTACTTC.

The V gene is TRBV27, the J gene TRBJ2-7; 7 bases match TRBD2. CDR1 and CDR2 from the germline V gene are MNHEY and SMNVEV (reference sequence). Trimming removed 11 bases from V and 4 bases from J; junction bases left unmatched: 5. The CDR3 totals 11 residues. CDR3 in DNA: TGTGCCTCAAGGGGAGGGTACGAGCAGTACTTC. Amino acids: CASRGGYEQYF.

The CDR3 loop is CASKLGGGTGQPQHF. The DNA for the CDR3 is TGTGCCAGCAAACTCGGCGGGGGGACGGGGCAGCCCCAGCATTTT. The chain uses TRBV28 and TRBJ1-5; the D gene is possibly TRBD1 (5 bases). The germline gives CDR1 MDHEN, CDR2 SYDVKM. The CDR3 has 15 amino acids. The V and J ends lost 7 bases and 7 bases respectively, with 20 bases between them.

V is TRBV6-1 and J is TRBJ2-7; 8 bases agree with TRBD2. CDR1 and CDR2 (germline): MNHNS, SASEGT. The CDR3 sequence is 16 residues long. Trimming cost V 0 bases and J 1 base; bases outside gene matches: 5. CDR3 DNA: TGTGCCAGCAGTGAAGCCCCGACTAGCGCGTCCTACGAGCAGTACTTC. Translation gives CASSEAPTSASYEQYF.

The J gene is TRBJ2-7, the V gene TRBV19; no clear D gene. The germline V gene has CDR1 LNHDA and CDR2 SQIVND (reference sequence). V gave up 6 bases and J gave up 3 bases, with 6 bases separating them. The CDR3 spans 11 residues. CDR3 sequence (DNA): TGTGCCAGTAGGAACGGCTACGAGCAGTACTTC. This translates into CASRNGYEQYF.

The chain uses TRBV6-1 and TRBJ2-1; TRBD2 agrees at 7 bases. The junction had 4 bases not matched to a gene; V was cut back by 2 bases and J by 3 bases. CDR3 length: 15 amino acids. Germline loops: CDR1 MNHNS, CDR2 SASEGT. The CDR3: CASSESLAVYNEQFF. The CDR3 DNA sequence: TGTGCCAGCAGTGAAAGCCTAGCGGTCTACAATGAGCAGTTCTTC.

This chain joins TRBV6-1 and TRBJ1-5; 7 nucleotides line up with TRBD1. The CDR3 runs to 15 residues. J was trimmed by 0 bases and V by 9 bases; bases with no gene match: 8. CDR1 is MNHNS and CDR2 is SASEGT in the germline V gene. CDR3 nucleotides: TGTGCCAGTAAAACAGGGGACAATAGCAATCAGCCCCAGCATTTT. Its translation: CASKTGDNSNQPQHF.

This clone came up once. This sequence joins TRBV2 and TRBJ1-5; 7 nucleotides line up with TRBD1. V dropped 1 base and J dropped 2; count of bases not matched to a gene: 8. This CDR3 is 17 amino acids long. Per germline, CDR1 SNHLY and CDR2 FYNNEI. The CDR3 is CASSEDRGSLGNQPQHF. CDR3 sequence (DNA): TGTGCCAGCAGTGAAGACAGGGGTTCATTAGGCAATCAGCCCCAGCATTTT.

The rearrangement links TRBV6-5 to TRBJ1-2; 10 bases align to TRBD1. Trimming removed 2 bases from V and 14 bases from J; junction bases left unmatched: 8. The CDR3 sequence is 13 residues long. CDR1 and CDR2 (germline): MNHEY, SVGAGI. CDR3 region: CASSYGTGEVGTF. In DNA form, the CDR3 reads TGTGCCAGCAGTTACGGGACAGGGGAAGTGGGGACCTTC.

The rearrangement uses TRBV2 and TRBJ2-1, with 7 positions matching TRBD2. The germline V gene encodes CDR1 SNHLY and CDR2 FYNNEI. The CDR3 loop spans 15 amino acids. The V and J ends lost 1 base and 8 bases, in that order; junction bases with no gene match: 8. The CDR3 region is CASSEGRGRLDEQFF. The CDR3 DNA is TGTGCCAGCAGTGAAGGGCGGGGGAGGTTGGATGAGCAGTTCTTC.